This is a list of T cell receptor beta chains from one sample in a study of prognosis after radiotherapy for stage I lung cancer. TCRdb recomputed calls from the multiplex PCR reads with MiXCR, one row per CDR3 protein. The sample has tens of thousands of distinct CDR3 sequences, roughly 41% seen once; the top ten hold 32%. Specimen: PBMCs, collected before or after stereotactic body radiation therapy (not recorded which). These receptors all come from a donor over 45 with non-small cell lung cancer. Both conserved end residues are part of each CDR3. D genes are given only for firm matches. A clone size is listed for some rows: how often the clone was seen (once, few, many), or a class if it is expanded.

J | length | size | V | D | DNA | CDR3
TRBJ2-3 | 14 | NA | TRBV7-9 | NA | TGTGCCAGCAGCTTATACCAGAGCACAGATACGCAGTATTTT | CASSLYQSTDTQYF
TRBJ2-7 | 13 | many | TRBV20-1 | NA | TGCAGTGCTAGTCCTGATCAGGGCTACGAGCAGTACTTC | CSASPDQGYEQYF
TRBJ1-6 | 16 | NA | TRBV3-1 | TRBD1 | TGTGCCAGCAGCCAACGCGGGGGACAGGGAAATTCACCCCTCCACTTT | CASSQRGGQGNSPLHF
TRBJ1-2 | 13 | many | TRBV2 | NA | TGTGCCAGCAGTGAAACCGGGGTCGATGGCTACACCTTC | CASSETGVDGYTF
TRBJ2-5 | 13 | NA | TRBV30 | NA | TGTGCCTGGAGTGTAGGGGGTGCTGAGACCCAGTACTTC | CAWSVGGAETQYF
TRBJ1-1 | 14 | many | TRBV27 | TRBD1 | TGTGCCAGCAGTTTGAACAGGGGGGGAGCCGAAGCTTTCTTT | CASSLNRGGAEAFF
TRBJ1-5 | 12 | NA | TRBV19 | NA | TGTGCCAGTAGTCATTCCAATCAGCCCCAGCATTTT | CASSHSNQPQHF
TRBJ1-4 | 16 | many | TRBV3-1 | NA | TGTGCCAGCAGCCAAGGCGCGGGAGTGTCTAATGAAAAACTGTTTTTT | CASSQGAGVSNEKLFF
TRBJ2-5 | 15 | many | TRBV7-9 | NA | TGTGCCAGCAGCCAAGGAGGGCCGTCGGGGGAGACCCAGTACTTC | CASSQGGPSGETQYF
TRBJ2-7 | 12 | NA | TRBV7-9 | NA | TGTGCCAGCAGCGCCGGGACGAGGGAGCAGTACTTC | CASSAGTREQYF
TRBJ2-2 | 12 | few | TRBV6-1 | NA | TGTGCCAGCAGCCGGAGTTCTCGGGAGCTGTTTTTT | CASSRSSRELFF
TRBJ2-3 | 14 | many | TRBV6-1 | TRBD1 | TGTGCCAGCGACAGGGGAATTGGTGCAGATACGCAGTATTTT | CASDRGIGADTQYF
TRBJ2-2 | 14 | NA | TRBV6-2/TRBV6-3 | NA | TGTGCCATCATTTACCCGGCGAGGTCCGGGGAGCTGTTTTTT | CAIIYPARSGELFF
TRBJ2-7 | 15 | once | TRBV6-9 | TRBD1 | TGTGCCATCAGTTACGGTACAGGGGGAAGTTACGAGCAGTACTTC | CAISYGTGGSYEQYF